Presented here are 6 T cell receptor beta chains from one specimen sequenced in a study of T cells after yellow fever vaccination. TCRdb re-called the 5' RACE reads with MiXCR, one entry per CDR3 protein. Counted here are hundreds of thousands of distinct CDR3 sequences, 10% to 15% occurring once; the ten biggest clones make up 15%. Sequencing was performed on PBMCs, taken on the day of the yellow fever booster vaccination. These receptors came from a man aged 25 to 40 who received the YFV17D yellow fever vaccine.

The V and J genes are TRBV12-3 or TRBV12-4 and TRBJ1-4; D is perhaps TRBD1 (5 bases). V dropped 6 bases and J dropped 8 bases, with 22 bases sitting between them. CDR3 length equals 16 residues. The CDR3 region has the DNA TGTGCCAGCAGCCGCACGGACAAGGGGTCTAGGGAAAAACTGTTTTTT. This encodes CASSRTDKGSREKLFF.

This clonotype was seen ten or more times. V usage is TRBV5-6 and J usage is TRBJ2-6; D call uncertain. Trimming took 2 bases from V and 4 from J, leaving 16 bases between them. The CDR3 spans 17 residues. Germline V lookup: CDR1 SGHDT, CDR2 YYEEEE. This CDR3 is CASSLLARLAGANVLTF. The CDR3 DNA reads TGTGCCAGCAGCTTACTCGCTCGATTAGCCGGGGCCAACGTCCTGACTTTC.

V and J are TRBV6-2 or TRBV6-3 and TRBJ2-5; perhaps TRBD2 as D (5 bases). The germline V gene has CDR1 MNHEY and CDR2 SVGEGT. The CDR3 runs 13 residues. V was clipped by 10 bases and J by 4 bases, with 16 bases between them. The CDR3 loop reads CATGRLGRETQYF. The CDR3 bases are TGTGCCACGGGAAGATTGGGCCGAGAGACCCAGTACTTC.

The CDR3 DNA sequence: TGTGCCAGTCGCCCGGACAGGGCTAGAGGTCAGCCCCAGCATTTT. It encodes CASRPDRARGQPQHF. The rearrangement uses TRBV19 and TRBJ1-5, with 8 nucleotides matching TRBD1. J lost 6 bases, V lost 8 bases, and 12 bases had no gene match. CDR1 LNHDA and CDR2 SQIVND come from the germline V gene (reference sequence). The CDR3 is 15 residues long.

The rearrangement uses TRBV9 and TRBJ2-7; no firm D call. V was pared by 2 bases and J by 7 bases, with 13 bases between. Germline CDR1 is SGDLS and CDR2 is YYNGEE. The CDR3 has 13 residues. CDR3 coding DNA: TGTGCCAGCAGCGTGTGGTCAGAAGGGGAGCAGTACTTC. Protein product: CASSVWSEGEQYF. The full variable domain, with the rest looked up from reference TRBV9 and TRBJ2-7, is DSGVTQTPKHLITATGQRVTLRCSPRSGDLSVYWYQQSLDQGLQFLIQYYNGEERAKGNILERFSAQQFPDLHSELNLSSLELGDSALYFCASSVWSEGEQYFGPGTRLTVT.

A few counts support this clonotype. This chain uses TRBV5-1 with TRBJ2-2; D may be TRBD1 (5 bases). Germline V gene lookup returns CDR1 SGHRS and CDR2 YFSETQ. V lost 4 bases and J 6 bases, leaving 19 bases between the germline ends. The CDR3 extends over 16 amino acids. The CDR3 DNA sequence: TGCGCCAGCAGCGCCCGAGGACATGATAAGCCCGGGGAGCTGTTTTTT. This translates into CASSARGHDKPGELFF.